This T cell receptor (beta chain) was sequenced in a study of T cells in Graves' hyperthyroidism and ophthalmopathy. Notes on the study in general: With a median lead of 6.5 months before onset, the model predicted ophthalmopathy. Most clonotypes that expanded in the thyroid above 0.001 also showed up in blood.

RNA transcripts provided the source from which TCR beta CDR3 regions were amplified. RT-PCR in the first round (using the HTBI primer set) targeted the TCR CDR3. TCRdb re-derived calls from the multiplex PCR reads in MiXCR, one entry per CDR3 protein. The sample yields more than 250,000 distinct CDR3 sequences, roughly 15% seen once. This clonotype showed up many times. Its antigen is unknown. Patients aged 18 to 65 had newly diagnosed hyperthyroidism lasting under 2 months. When hyperthyroidism was first diagnosed, the blood sample was taken, preceding any ophthalmopathy symptoms. From germline, CDR1 is ENHRY and CDR2 SYGVKD. Trimming pared 10 bases from V and 2 bases from J, leaving 18 bases between. The CDR3 is made up of 14 amino acids.

The clonotype was recovered from a woman in her 50s with Graves' hyperthyroidism that later progressed to Graves' ophthalmopathy. The sequencing sample was made of blood. This chain connects TRBV10-3 to TRBJ2-7, with D perhaps TRBD2 (5 bases). CDR3 sequence reads: CATLQPGLTYEQYF. Here the CDR3 DNA reads TGTGCCACCCTACAGCCAGGACTTACCTACGAGCAGTACTTC.